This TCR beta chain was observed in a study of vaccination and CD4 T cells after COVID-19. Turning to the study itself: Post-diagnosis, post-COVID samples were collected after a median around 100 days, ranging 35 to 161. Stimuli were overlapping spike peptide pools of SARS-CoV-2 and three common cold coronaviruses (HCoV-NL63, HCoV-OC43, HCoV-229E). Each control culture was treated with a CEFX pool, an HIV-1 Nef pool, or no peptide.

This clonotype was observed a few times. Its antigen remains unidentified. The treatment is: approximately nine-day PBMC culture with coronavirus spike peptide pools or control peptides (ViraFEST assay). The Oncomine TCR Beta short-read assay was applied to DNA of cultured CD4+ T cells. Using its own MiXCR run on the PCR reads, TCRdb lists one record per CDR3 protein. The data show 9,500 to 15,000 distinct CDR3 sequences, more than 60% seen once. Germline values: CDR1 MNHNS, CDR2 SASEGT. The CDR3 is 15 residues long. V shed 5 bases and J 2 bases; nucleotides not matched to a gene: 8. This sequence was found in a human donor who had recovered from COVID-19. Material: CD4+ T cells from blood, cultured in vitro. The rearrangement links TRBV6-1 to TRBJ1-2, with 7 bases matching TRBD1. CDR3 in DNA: TGTGCCAGCAGTAGAGACAGGGAGAGAAACTATGGCTACACCTTC. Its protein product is CASSRDRERNYGYTF.